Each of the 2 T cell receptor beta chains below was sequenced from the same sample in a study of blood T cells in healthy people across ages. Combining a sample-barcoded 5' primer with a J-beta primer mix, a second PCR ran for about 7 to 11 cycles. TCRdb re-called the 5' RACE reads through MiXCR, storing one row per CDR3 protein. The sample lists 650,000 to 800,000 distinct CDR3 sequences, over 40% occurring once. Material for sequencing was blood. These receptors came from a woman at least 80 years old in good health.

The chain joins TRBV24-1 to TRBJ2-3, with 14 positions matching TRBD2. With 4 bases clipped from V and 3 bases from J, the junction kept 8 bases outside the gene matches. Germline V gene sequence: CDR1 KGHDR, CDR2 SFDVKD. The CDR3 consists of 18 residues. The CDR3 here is CATSERLAGGPGTDTQYF. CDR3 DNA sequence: TGTGCCACCAGTGAGAGACTAGCGGGAGGGCCTGGGACAGATACGCAGTATTTT.

CDR3 DNA: TGTGCCAGCAGCTTAGAATCCGGGCTCAGCTCCTACGAGCAGTACTTC. Its translation: CASSLESGLSSYEQYF. The chain recombines TRBV11-2 with TRBJ2-7; D is unclear. The germline V gene encodes CDR1 SGHAT and CDR2 FQNNGV. The V end lost 0 bases, the J end lost 0 bases, and 12 bases lay between the germline ends. The CDR3 totals 16 residues.